The rows below give T cell receptor beta chains drawn from one sample of a study of blood T cell repertoires in COVID-19. Assay used: immunoSEQ multiplex PCR; TCRdb lists only in-frame clones, some missing. The table includes 220,000 or so clones, 80% to 85% detected once. Source material: peripheral blood. These receptors were obtained from a man aged 25 to 40 with active or convalescent COVID-19. CDR3s include the opening cysteine and the closing phenylalanine or tryptophan. The size entry is marked missing in some rows and otherwise reads once, few, many or a size class.

length	J	V	size	CDR3
13	TRBJ1-5	TRBV18	-	CASSPTGGQPQHF
12	TRBJ2-5	TRBV5-6	few	CASSYNSPTQYF
16	TRBJ1-5	TRBV5-5	-	CASSRDYSIYYQPQHF
17	TRBJ2-3	TRBV4-2	-	CATRGLAGGTSTDTQYF
15	TRBJ1-3	TRBV9	-	CASSPGGYSGNTIYF
13	TRBJ2-2	TRBV5-1	-	CASSPEVTGELFF
13	TRBJ1-1	TRBV2	few	CASLPRRDTEAFF
15	TRBJ2-7	TRBV19	-	CASSTEQGPLYEQYF
17	TRBJ2-7	TRBV19	-	CASSITHFGTDFYEQYF
13	TRBJ2-7	TRBV27	-	CASSLGGAREQYF
14	TRBJ1-1	TRBV4-3	-	CASSSGLGGPEAFF
17	TRBJ1-6	TRBV6-1	-	CASSEARTEGYNSPLHF
17	TRBJ2-4	TRBV19	once	CASTPWGTGGAKNIQYF
14	TRBJ2-3	TRBV5-1	-	CASSLERASDTQYF
15	TRBJ2-6	TRBV9	few	CASSVDSAGANVLTF
14	TRBJ2-4	TRBV28	-	CASEGPGGKNIQYF
14	TRBJ1-1	TRBV7-6	-	CATTGGLGNTEAFF
14	TRBJ1-6	TRBV7-2	-	CASSLGRQGGALHF
13	TRBJ2-7	TRBV12-3/TRBV12-4	-	CASSKGQGYEQYF
12	TRBJ2-3	TRBV19	-	CASSELGDTQYF
17	TRBJ2-7	TRBV7-2	-	CASSLRGGVGLWYEQYF
21	TRBJ2-1	TRBV9	-	CASSKTPGLEYVRSEGNEQFF
12	TRBJ1-4	TRBV15	once	CATRGGKEKLFF
15	TRBJ1-5	TRBV15	-	CATTSRDSGNQPQHF
16	TRBJ2-1	TRBV11-3	-	CASSFPERDRVYEQFF
14	TRBJ2-1	TRBV11-3	-	CASKAGSSYNEQFF
14	TRBJ2-7	TRBV5-1	-	CASSPQTYSYEQYF
12	TRBJ1-5	TRBV19	once	CASSLSNQPQHF
16	TRBJ2-1	TRBV18	-	CASSPRLAGGPGEQFF
14	TRBJ1-5	TRBV28	-	CASSLQASYRPQHF
16	TRBJ1-1	TRBV7-3	few	CASSLTWQGNPREAFF
13	TRBJ2-1	TRBV7-2	-	CASIRFLNNEQFF
15	TRBJ2-2	TRBV7-9	-	CASSLRQGSTGELFF